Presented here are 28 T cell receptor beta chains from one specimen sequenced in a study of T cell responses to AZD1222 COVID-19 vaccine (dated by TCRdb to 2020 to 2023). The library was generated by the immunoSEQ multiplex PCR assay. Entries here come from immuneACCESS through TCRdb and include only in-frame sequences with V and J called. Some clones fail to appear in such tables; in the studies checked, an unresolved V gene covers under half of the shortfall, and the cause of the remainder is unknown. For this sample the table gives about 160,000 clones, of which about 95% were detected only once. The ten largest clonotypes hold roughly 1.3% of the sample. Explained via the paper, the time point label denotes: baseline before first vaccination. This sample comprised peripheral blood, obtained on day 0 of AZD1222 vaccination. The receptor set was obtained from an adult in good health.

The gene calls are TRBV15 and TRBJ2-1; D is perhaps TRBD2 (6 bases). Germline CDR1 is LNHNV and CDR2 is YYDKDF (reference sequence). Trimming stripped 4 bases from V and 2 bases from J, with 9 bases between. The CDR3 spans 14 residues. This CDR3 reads CATSTRTTYNEQFF. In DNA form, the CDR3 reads TGTGCCACCAGCACCCGGACTACCTACAATGAGCAGTTCTTC. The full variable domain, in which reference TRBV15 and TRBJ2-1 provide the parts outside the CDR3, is DAMVIQNPRYQVTQFGKPVTLSCSQTLNHNVMYWYQQKSSQAPKLLFHYYDKDFNNEADTPDNFQSRRPNTSFCFLDIRSPGLGDTAMYLCATSTRTTYNEQFFGPGTRLTVL.

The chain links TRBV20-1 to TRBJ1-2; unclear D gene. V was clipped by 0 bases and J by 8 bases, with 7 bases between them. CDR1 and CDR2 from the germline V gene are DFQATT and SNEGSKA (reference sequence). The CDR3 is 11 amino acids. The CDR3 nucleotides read TGCAGTGCTAGAGATGTGTTAGGCTACACCTTC. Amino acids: CSARDVLGYTF.

CDR3 DNA sequence: TGTGCCAGTAATTTGGGTACGGCTGCCGATGGCTACACCTTC. This translates into CASNLGTAADGYTF. The V call is TRBV19, the J call TRBJ1-2; no clear D. CDR1 is LNHDA and CDR2 is SQIVND in the germline V gene (reference sequence). The CDR3 length is 14 residues. V shed 7 bases and J shed 6 bases, with 18 bases lying between them.

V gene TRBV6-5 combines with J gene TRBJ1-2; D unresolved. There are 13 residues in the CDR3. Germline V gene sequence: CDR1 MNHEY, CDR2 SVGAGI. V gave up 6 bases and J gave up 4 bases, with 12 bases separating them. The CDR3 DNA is TGTGCCAGCAGGCCTCCAGGAGCCTATGGCTACACCTTC. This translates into CASRPPGAYGYTF.

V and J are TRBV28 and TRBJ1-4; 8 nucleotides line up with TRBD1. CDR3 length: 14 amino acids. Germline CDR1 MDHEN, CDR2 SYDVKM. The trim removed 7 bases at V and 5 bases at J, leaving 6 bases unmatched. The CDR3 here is CASNGGQGNEKLFF. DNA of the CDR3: TGTGCCAGCAACGGAGGACAGGGAAATGAAAAACTGTTTTTT. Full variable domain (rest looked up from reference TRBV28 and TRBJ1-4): DVKVTQSSRYLVKRTGEKVFLECVQDMDHENMFWYRQDPGLGLRLIYFSYDVKMKEKGDIPEGYSVSREKKERFSLILESASTNQTSMYLCASNGGQGNEKLFFGSGTQLSVL.

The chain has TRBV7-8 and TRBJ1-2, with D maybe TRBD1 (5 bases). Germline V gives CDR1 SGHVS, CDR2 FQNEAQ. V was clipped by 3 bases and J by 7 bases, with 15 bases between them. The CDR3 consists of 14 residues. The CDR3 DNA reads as TGTGCCAGCAGCTTGTTGGGGGTTCTGGGTGGCTACACCTTC. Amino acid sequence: CASSLLGVLGGYTF.

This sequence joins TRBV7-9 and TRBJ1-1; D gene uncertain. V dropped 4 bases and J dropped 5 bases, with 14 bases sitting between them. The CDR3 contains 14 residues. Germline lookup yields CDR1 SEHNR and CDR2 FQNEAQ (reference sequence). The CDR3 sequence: CASSSVEGWTEAFF. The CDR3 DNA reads TGTGCCAGCAGCTCGGTCGAGGGCTGGACTGAAGCTTTCTTT.

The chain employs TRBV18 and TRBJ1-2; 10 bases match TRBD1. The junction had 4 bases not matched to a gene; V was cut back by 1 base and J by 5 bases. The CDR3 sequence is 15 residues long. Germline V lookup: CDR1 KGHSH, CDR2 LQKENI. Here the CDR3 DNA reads TGTGCCAGCTCACCACGCGGACAGGGGGGGTATGGCTACACCTTC. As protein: CASSPRGQGGYGYTF.

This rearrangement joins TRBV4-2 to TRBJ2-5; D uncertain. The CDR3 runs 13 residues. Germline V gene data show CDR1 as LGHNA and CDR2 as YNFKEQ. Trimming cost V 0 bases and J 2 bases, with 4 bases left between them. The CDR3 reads CASSQEAQETQYF. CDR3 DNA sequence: TGTGCCAGCAGCCAAGAAGCGCAAGAGACCCAGTACTTC.

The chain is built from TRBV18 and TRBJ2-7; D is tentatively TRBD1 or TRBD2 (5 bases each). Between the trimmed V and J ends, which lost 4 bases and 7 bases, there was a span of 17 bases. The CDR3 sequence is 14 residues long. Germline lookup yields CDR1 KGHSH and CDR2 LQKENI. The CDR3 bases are TGTGCCAGCTCACTGACCGGTGGGACCTCGGAGCAGTACGTC. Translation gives CASSLTGGTSEQYV.

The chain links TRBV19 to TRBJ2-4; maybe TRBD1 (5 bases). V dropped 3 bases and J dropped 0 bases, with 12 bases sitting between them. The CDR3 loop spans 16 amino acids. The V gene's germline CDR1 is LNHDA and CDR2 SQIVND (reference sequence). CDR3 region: CASSMGQREAKNIQYF. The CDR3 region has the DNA TGTGCCAGTAGTATGGGGCAGCGAGAAGCCAAAAACATTCAGTACTTC.

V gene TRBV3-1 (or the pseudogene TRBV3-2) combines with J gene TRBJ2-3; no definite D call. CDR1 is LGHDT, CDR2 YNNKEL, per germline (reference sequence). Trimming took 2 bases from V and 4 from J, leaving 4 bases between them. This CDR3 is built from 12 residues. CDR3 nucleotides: TGTGCCAGCAGCCAATCAGCAGATACGCAGTATTTT. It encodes CASSQSADTQYF.

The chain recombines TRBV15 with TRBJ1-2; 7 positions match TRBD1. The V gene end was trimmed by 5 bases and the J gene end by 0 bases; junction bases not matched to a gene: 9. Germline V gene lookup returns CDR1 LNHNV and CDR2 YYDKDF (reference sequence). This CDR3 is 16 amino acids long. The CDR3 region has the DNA TGTGCCACCAGCCGATATCAGGGGGTCCCTAACTATGGCTACACCTTC. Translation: CATSRYQGVPNYGYTF.

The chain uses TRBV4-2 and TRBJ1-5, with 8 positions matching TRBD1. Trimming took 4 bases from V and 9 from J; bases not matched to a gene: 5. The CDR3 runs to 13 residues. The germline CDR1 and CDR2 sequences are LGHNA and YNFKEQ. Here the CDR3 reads CASSLDRGRPQHF. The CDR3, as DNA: TGTGCCAGCAGCCTAGACAGGGGAAGGCCCCAGCATTTT.

The DNA of the CDR3 is TGCGCCAGCAGCCGAGGCACAGGGGGAGTTACAGATACGCAGTATTTT. It yields the protein CASSRGTGGVTDTQYF. This chain connects TRBV5-1 to TRBJ2-3; 8 nucleotides agree with TRBD1. With V trimmed by 4 bases and J by 3 bases, 10 bases remained unmatched. The CDR3 has 16 amino acids. Germline assignment: CDR1 SGHRS and CDR2 YFSETQ.

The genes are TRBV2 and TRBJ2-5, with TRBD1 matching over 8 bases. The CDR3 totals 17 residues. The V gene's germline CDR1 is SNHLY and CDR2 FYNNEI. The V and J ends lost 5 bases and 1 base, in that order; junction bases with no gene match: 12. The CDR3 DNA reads TGTGCCAGCAGTCGACAGGGGCCTAATTTGTCCCAAGAGACCCAGTACTTC. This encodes CASSRQGPNLSQETQYF.

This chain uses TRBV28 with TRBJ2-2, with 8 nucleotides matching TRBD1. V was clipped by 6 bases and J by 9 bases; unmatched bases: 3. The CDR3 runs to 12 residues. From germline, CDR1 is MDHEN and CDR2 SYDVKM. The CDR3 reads CASRTGDRELFF. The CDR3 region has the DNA TGTGCCAGCAGGACAGGGGACCGGGAGCTGTTTTTT.

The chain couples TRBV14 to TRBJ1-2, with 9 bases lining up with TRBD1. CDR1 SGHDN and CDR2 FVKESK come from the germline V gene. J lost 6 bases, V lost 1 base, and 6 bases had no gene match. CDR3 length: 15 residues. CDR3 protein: CASSQVTGGLNGYTF. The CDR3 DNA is TGTGCCAGCAGCCAAGTGACAGGGGGACTGAATGGCTACACCTTC.

CDR3 sequence reads: CASSLLRGGYTF. DNA of the CDR3: TGTGCCAGCAGCCTGCTCAGGGGAGGCTACACCTTC. The chain carries TRBV5-6 and TRBJ1-2, with a weak D call TRBD1 (6 bases). CDR3 length: 12 residues. Germline V gene sequence: CDR1 SGHDT, CDR2 YYEEEE. V dropped 4 bases and J dropped 8 bases, with 12 bases sitting between them.

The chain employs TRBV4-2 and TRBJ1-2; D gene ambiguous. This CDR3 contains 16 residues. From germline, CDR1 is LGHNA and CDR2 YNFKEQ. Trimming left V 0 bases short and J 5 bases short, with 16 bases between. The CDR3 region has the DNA TGTGCCAGCAGCCAAGACAGTAGTATTAATAGGTATGGCTACACCTTC. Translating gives CASSQDSSINRYGYTF.

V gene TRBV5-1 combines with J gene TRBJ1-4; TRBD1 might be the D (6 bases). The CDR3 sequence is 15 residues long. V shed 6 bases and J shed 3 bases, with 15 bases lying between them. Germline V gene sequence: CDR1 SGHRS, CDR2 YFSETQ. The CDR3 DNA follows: TGCGCCAGCAAAGAGTCAGGGGTACCTAATGAAAAACTGTTTTTT. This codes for CASKESGVPNEKLFF.

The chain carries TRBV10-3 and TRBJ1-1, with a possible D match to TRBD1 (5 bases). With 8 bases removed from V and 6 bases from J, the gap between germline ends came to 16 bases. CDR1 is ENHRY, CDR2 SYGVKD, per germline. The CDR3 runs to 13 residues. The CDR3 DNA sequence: TGTGCCATCGGGGTAGGACATCGACCTGAAGCTTTCTTT. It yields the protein CAIGVGHRPEAFF.

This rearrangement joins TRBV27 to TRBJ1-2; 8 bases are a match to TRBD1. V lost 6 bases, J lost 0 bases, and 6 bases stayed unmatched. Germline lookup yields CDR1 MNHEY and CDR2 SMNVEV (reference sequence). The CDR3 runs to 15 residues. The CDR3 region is CASSAGTGANYGYTF. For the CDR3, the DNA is TGTGCCAGCAGCGCCGGGACAGGAGCTAACTATGGCTACACCTTC.

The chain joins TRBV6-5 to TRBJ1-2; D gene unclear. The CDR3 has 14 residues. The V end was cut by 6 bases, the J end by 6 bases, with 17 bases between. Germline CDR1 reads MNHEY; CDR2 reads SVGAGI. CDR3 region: CASSLFKRSNGYTF. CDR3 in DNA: TGTGCCAGCAGCCTATTTAAGAGAAGTAATGGCTACACCTTC.

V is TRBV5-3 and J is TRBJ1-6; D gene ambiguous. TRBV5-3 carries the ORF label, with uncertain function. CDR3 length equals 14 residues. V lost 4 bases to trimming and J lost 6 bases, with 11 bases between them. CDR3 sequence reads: CARSQAATNSPLHF. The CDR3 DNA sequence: TGTGCCAGAAGCCAGGCAGCCACTAATTCACCCCTCCACTTT.

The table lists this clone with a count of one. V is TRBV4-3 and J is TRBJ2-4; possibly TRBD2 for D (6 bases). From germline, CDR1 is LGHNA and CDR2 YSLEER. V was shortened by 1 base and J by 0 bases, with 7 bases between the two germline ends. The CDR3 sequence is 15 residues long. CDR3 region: CASSQAGVAKNIQYF. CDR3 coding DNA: TGCGCCAGCAGCCAAGCGGGGGTAGCCAAAAACATTCAGTACTTC.

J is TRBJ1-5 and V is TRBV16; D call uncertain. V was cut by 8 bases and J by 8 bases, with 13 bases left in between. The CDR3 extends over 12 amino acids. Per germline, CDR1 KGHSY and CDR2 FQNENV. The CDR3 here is CASAPRQEPQHF. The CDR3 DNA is TGTGCCAGCGCCCCTCGGCAGGAGCCCCAGCATTTT.

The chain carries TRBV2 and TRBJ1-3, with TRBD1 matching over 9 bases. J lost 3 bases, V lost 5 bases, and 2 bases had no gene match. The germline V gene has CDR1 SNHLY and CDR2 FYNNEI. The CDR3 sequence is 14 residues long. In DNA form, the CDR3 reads TGTGCCAGCAGTCAGGACAGGGGTGGAAACACCATATATTTT. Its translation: CASSQDRGGNTIYF. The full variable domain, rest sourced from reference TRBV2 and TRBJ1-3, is EPEVTQTPSHQVTQMGQEVILRCVPISNHLYFYWYRQILGQKVEFLVSFYNNEISEKSEIFDDQFSVERPDGSNFTLKIRSTKLEDSAMYFCASSQDRGGNTIYFGEGSWLTVV.